This T cell receptor beta chain derives from a study of vaccination and CD4 T cells after COVID-19. About the study: Sampling that followed vaccination took place a median around 71 days after dose two, within a range of 14 to 241.

Study-wide findings and caveats: Spike mono-reactivity marked 304 of 307 vaccine-specific clones in convalescent patients.

Cultured CD4+ T cell DNA underwent sequencing with the Oncomine TCR Beta short-read assay. Investigators isolated genomic DNA from cultured CD4+ T cells. One entry per CDR3 protein results from TCRdb running MiXCR on the PCR reads. The table records more than 8,000 distinct CDR3 sequences, roughly 28% of them present only once. Treatment meaning: approximately 11-day PBMC culture with coronavirus spike peptide pools or control peptides (ViraFEST assay). Both day 3 and day 7 involved replacing half of the medium with fresh IL-2 medium. This clonotype is deemed medium-sized (0.01 to 0.1%). Antigen unknown. The CDR3 sequence is 14 residues long. Germline CDR1 and CDR2: DFQATT and SNEGSKA (reference sequence). V shed 0 bases and J shed 9 bases, with 17 bases lying between them.

The rearrangement links TRBV20-1 to TRBJ1-1, with TRBD1 as a possible D gene (5 bases). The sample consisted of CD4+ T cells from blood, cultured in vitro, taken after SARS-CoV-2 vaccination. The sequence came from a human donor who had recovered from COVID-19. The CDR3 is CSARDRGEGPKAFF. DNA of the CDR3: TGCAGTGCTAGAGACCGGGGGGAGGGGCCAAAAGCTTTCTTT.